The clone carrying this T cell receptor (beta chain) turned up a few times. The record originates from a study of early T cells in non-severe SARS-CoV-2 infection. Individually, cDNA molecules had unique molecular identifiers attached to them. TCRdb itself ran the 5' RACE reads through MiXCR, one entry per CDR3 protein. The sample includes tens of thousands of distinct CDR3 sequences, roughly an eighth seen only once; the top ten take about 7.7%. The CDR3 has 13 amino acids. The V gene's germline CDR1 is LNHDA and CDR2 SQIVND (reference sequence). Deletions cut 3 bases from V and 2 bases from J, with 8 bases between.

This TCR came from an adult who was a healthcare worker with PCR-confirmed SARS-CoV-2 infection or an uninfected control (not recorded which). Material for sequencing was whole blood. The V call is TRBV19, the J call TRBJ2-7; no clear D. CDR3 nucleotide sequence: TGTGCCAGTAGTATTGGCTTCCCCTACGAGCAGTACTTC. Encoded protein: CASSIGFPYEQYF.